These 17 T cell receptor beta chains share one sample of origin, sequenced in a study of type 1 and type 2 diabetes patients. Amplification started from genomic DNA. Multiplex PCR with 30 forward and 13 reverse primers amplified the TCR beta CDR3. In TCRdb, the multiplex PCR reads were re-called with MiXCR into one record per CDR3 protein. The table records about 290,000 distinct CDR3 sequences, around 50% of them present only once. The material sequenced was peripheral blood mononuclear cells (PBMCs). These receptors were taken from a man aged 18 to 30 with type 2 diabetes.

The chain recombines TRBV3-1 with TRBJ1-6; tentative D call: TRBD1 (6 bases). Looked up from germline, CDR1 is LGHDT and CDR2 is YNNKEL (reference sequence). This CDR3 comprises 15 residues. V lost 4 bases, J lost 7 bases, and 14 bases lay in between. CDR3 coding DNA: TGTGCCAGCAGCCGACAGGTAGTAGCGAATTCACCCCTCCACTTT. It translates to CASSRQVVANSPLHF.

The gene calls are TRBV14 and TRBJ2-7, with D maybe TRBD2 (7 bases). The V gene lost 6 bases and the J gene lost 2 bases, with 14 bases spanning the gap. Per the germline V gene, CDR1 is SGHDN and CDR2 is FVKESK. CDR3 size: 14 residues. The CDR3 sequence: CASSLGRGPYEQYF. In DNA, the CDR3 is TGTGCCAGCAGTTTAGGGCGGGGGCCCTACGAGCAGTACTTC.

Turning to this clonotype: Germline is not matched at one junction end, which may reflect a read error. The chain couples TRBV2 to TRBJ2-7; maybe TRBD1 (5 bases). The CDR3 length is 16 residues. Germline V gene lookup returns CDR1 SNHLY and CDR2 FYNNEI. The DNA of the CDR3 is TGCGCCAGCAGCCAAGAGCATCAAGGGGCCCTCTACGAGCAGTACTTC. Residues: CASSQEHQGALYEQYF.

With regard to this clonotype: Lacking the conserved final phenylalanine or tryptophan, this CDR3 likely reflects a read error. The V and J genes are TRBV30 and TRBJ1-6, with a possible D match to TRBD1 (6 bases). The germline CDR1 and CDR2 sequences are GTSNPN and SVGIG (reference sequence). This CDR3 region has 15 residues. V was trimmed by 5 bases and J by 9 bases, leaving 20 bases between them. CDR3 residues: CAWQQGSSIGSPLHS. The CDR3 nucleotides are TGTGCCTGGCAACAGGGAAGTTCGATCGGTTCACCCCTCCACTCT.

This clonotype came up a few times. The chain carries TRBV5-1 and TRBJ1-6; weak D call: TRBD1 (5 bases). CDR1 SGHRS and CDR2 YFSETQ come from the germline V gene. The ends were cut back, 1 base at V and 7 bases at J, with 12 bases in the middle. This CDR3 has 15 amino acids. The CDR3: CASSLSRGGNSPLHF. The CDR3 DNA reads as TGCGCCAGCAGCTTGTCGAGGGGCGGAAATTCACCCCTCCACTTT.

A note on this clonotype: A read error may produce the germline difference seen at one junction end. The rearrangement joins TRBV15 to TRBJ2-2; TRBD1 aligns across 9 bases. This CDR3 contains 15 residues. Germline CDR1 is LNHNV and CDR2 is YYDKDF (reference sequence). The CDR3 reads CASSLGHRGPGELFF. Written as DNA, the CDR3 is TGTGCCAGCAGCTTAGGTCACAGGGGGCCCGGGGAGCTGTTTTTT.

The chain carries TRBV7-3 and TRBJ2-3, with D possibly matching TRBD2 (5 bases). The CDR3 is 16 amino acids. The germline V and J ends were trimmed by 5 bases and 2 bases, with 17 bases remaining between them. Germline CDR1 is SGHTA and CDR2 is FQGTGA. This chain's CDR3 is CASSTGVGILTDTQYF. The CDR3 DNA sequence: TGTGCCAGCAGCACCGGGGTAGGGATACTCACAGATACGCAGTATTTT.

This clonotype was seen ten or more times. The chain joins TRBV15 to TRBJ1-2, with D possibly TRBD1 on 6 matching bases. CDR1 and CDR2 (germline): LNHNV, YYDKDF (reference sequence). V gave up 1 base and J gave up 8 bases, with 11 bases separating them. The CDR3 runs to 13 residues. This CDR3 reads CATSRVTGSGYTF. The CDR3 coding sequence is TGTGCCACCAGCAGAGTTACAGGGTCGGGCTACACCTTC. Combining the CDR3 with reference TRBV15 and TRBJ1-2 gives the whole variable domain DAMVIQNPRYQVTQFGKPVTLSCSQTLNHNVMYWYQQKSSQAPKLLFHYYDKDFNNEADTPDNFQSRRPNTSFCFLDIRSPGLGDTAMYLCATSRVTGSGYTFGSGTRLTVV.

In this sample, this clonotype turned up many times. The J gene is TRBJ2-1, the V gene TRBV19; D unresolved. The germline V gene has CDR1 LNHDA and CDR2 SQIVND (reference sequence). The CDR3 extends over 14 amino acids. V lost 3 bases, J lost 8 bases, and 14 bases lay in between. The CDR3 DNA is TGTGCCAGTAGTATCTCGGGTAGGCGGTATGAGCAGTTCTTC. Its translation is CASSISGRRYEQFF.

This clonotype has a single count. In nucleotides, the CDR3 is TGTGCCAGCAACGCCAGGGGAGTAGATGAAAAACTGTTTTTT. This translates into CASNARGVDEKLFF. This chain connects TRBV12-3 or TRBV12-4 to TRBJ1-4, with D perhaps matching TRBD1 (6 bases). The CDR3 has 14 amino acids. Trimming took off 7 bases at V and 6 bases at J, with 15 bases between the two ends.

The chain links TRBV7-6 to TRBJ2-5; D ambiguous. This CDR3 is 12 amino acids long. Trimming took off 9 bases at V and 0 bases at J, with 8 bases between the two ends. The germline CDR1 and CDR2 sequences are SGHVS and FNYEAQ. CDR3: CASSIDQETQYF. For the CDR3, the DNA is TGTGCCAGTAGTATCGACCAAGAGACCCAGTACTTC.

The chain has TRBV7-2 and TRBJ2-4; no firm D call. CDR1 and CDR2 from the germline V gene are SGHTA and FQGNSA. The CDR3 totals 15 residues. V lost 6 bases, J lost 3 bases, and 15 bases lay in between. The CDR3 nucleotides read TGTGCCAGCAGTCCCGGGTCCAGCCTCAAAAACATTCAGTACTTC. Translating it yields CASSPGSSLKNIQYF.

Comments on this clonotype: With a much larger clone just one base away, this may be a read error. The chain is built from TRBV25-1 and TRBJ1-2; no definite D call. The CDR3 spans 15 residues. CDR1 and CDR2 from the germline V gene are MGHDK and SYGVNS. Between the trimmed V and J ends, which lost 6 bases and 2 bases, there was a span of 16 bases. The CDR3, as DNA: TGTGCCAGCAGCGTCACCTCGGGCGGGAACTATGGCTACACCTTC. It yields the protein CASSVTSGGNYGYTF.

The V and J genes are TRBV7-3 and TRBJ2-7, with 10 bases aligning to TRBD2. The end of the DNA is better explained by TRBJ2-5, so the J call may be wrong. In germline, CDR1 is SGHTA, CDR2 FQGTGA. The CDR3 contains 14 residues. CDR3 protein: CASSSGGWQETQYF. The DNA for the CDR3 is TGTGCCAGTAGTAGCGGGGGGTGGCAAGAGACCCAGTACTTC.

This chain uses TRBV25-1 with TRBJ2-3, with 9 nucleotides matching TRBD1. V dropped 4 bases and J dropped 4; count of bases not matched to a gene: 9. CDR1 MGHDK and CDR2 SYGVNS come from the germline V gene. This CDR3 region has 16 residues. CDR3 in DNA: TGTGCCAGCAGTGCGTGGACAGGGGCGGGGGCAGATACGCAGTATTTT. This encodes CASSAWTGAGADTQYF.

CDR3 region: CASCPFGENYGYTF. The CDR3 DNA follows: TGTGCCAGCTGCCCTTTCGGGGAGAACTATGGCTACACCTTC. V usage is TRBV6-1 and J usage is TRBJ1-2; D not certain. The V end was cut by 8 bases, the J end by 2 bases, with 15 bases between. Germline V gene data show CDR1 as MNHNS and CDR2 as SASEGT. There are 14 residues in the CDR3.

This chain joins TRBV19 and TRBJ1-1, with a tentative D call TRBD1 (5 bases). Trimming cost V 7 bases and J 9 bases, with 27 bases left between them. There are 16 residues in the CDR3. Germline lookup yields CDR1 LNHDA and CDR2 SQIVND (reference sequence). This chain's CDR3 is CASIPAGWGGSTKAFF. The CDR3 DNA reads TGTGCCAGTATCCCCGCAGGCTGGGGCGGATCGACTAAAGCTTTCTTT. Using reference TRBV19 and TRBJ1-1 for the parts outside the CDR3, the full variable domain is DGGITQSPKYLFRKEGQNVTLSCEQNLNHDAMYWYRQDPGQGLRLIYYSQIVNDFQKGDIAEGYSVSREKKESFPLTVTSAQKNPTAFYLCASIPAGWGGSTKAFFGQGTRLTVV.